A selection of T cell receptor beta chains follows, all from one sample in a study of blood T cells in healthy people across ages. TCRdb processed the 5' RACE reads anew with MiXCR; each CDR3 protein has one entry. The sample lists over 1,500,000 distinct CDR3 sequences, just under 50% seen once, with approximately 2.1% in the top ten. The sequencing input was blood. The receptors were gathered from a woman aged 40 to 50 in good health. The CDR3 runs from the conserved cysteine through the conserved F or W. A D gene is named only where the DNA matches it firmly. Size is stated for part of the rows, as once, few or many counts, or as a class when the clone is expanded.

TRBJ2-1,TRBV7-6,TRBD2,.,TGTGCCAGCAGCGCCGGGACTAGCGGGAGGGAGCAGTTCTTC,CASSAGTSGREQFF
TRBJ1-2,TRBV7-9,.,.,TGTGCCAGCAGCTTAGAGTTCAGCCGGGCTCTCAACTATGGCTACACCTTC,CASSLEFSRALNYGYTF
TRBJ1-2,TRBV29-1,.,.,TGCAGCGTCAAGGACAGTCTAGGCTACACCTTC,CSVKDSLGYTF
TRBJ2-1,TRBV24-1,.,few,TGTGCCACCAGTGATCCAAGCGGGTCCTGGGGTGAGGAGCAGTTCTTC,CATSDPSGSWGEEQFF
TRBJ1-6,TRBV11-1,TRBD1,.,TGTGCCAGCAGCCCGGACAGGGGTTCCTATAATTCACCCCTCCACTTT,CASSPDRGSYNSPLHF
TRBJ1-2,TRBV7-2,TRBD1,.,TGTGCCAGCAGGGGAGACAGGGTCAACTATGGCCACACCTTC,CASRGDRVNYGHTF
TRBJ2-5,TRBV20-1,TRBD1,once,TGCAGTGCTGGGGACAGACCCCAAGAGACCCAGTACTTC,CSAGDRPQETQYF
TRBJ2-5,TRBV9,TRBD1,.,TGTGCCTGCAGCGTGCGTACAGGGGGCTTGGAGACCCAGTACTTC,CACSVRTGGLETQYF
TRBJ2-1,TRBV4-1,.,.,TGCGCCAGCAGCCAAGCTCTGGCCTACTACAATGAGCAGTTCTTC,CASSQALAYYNEQFF
TRBJ2-1,TRBV20-1,.,.,TGCAGTGTACCACTACCTCTCTCCTACAATGAGCAGTTCTTC,CSVPLPLSYNEQFF
TRBJ1-2,TRBV28,TRBD1,few,TGTGCCAGCCTCCCGGGGGACAGGGAGGATGGCTACACCTTC,CASLPGDREDGYTF
TRBJ2-4,TRBV18,.,few,TGTGCCAGTGGGACCCCCATAGCCAAAAACATTCAGTACTTC,CASGTPIAKNIQYF
TRBJ1-2,TRBV5-4,TRBD1,once,TGTGCCAGCAGCCCGTGGGGACAGGGGGCTGGCTATGGCTACACCTTC,CASSPWGQGAGYGYTF
TRBJ2-3,TRBV29-1,.,.,TGCGGCGTTGAAGGCACAGGCGGGTATACGCAGTATTTT,CGVEGTGGYTQYF
TRBJ1-4,TRBV27,TRBD1,.,TGTGCCAGCAGTCCCCTCGGACAGGCCGGTAATGAAAAACTGTTTTTT,CASSPLGQAGNEKLFF
TRBJ2-5,TRBV29-1,TRBD2,few,TGCAGCGGCCGGACTAGCAAGCATGAGCAGTACTTC,CSGRTSKHEQYF
TRBJ2-5,TRBV7-3,.,many,TGTGCCAGCAGTTTAAATGGCGGGGCCCAAGAGACCCAGTACTTC,CASSLNGGAQETQYF
TRBJ1-2,TRBV27,TRBD1,.,TGTGCCAGCCACCCAGGACAGGGGTTTAATGGCTACACCTTC,CASHPGQGFNGYTF
TRBJ2-7,TRBV4-3,.,few,TGCGCCAGCAGCCAAGATAGGCTAGGGGCAGGGCTTTACGAGCAGTACTTC,CASSQDRLGAGLYEQYF
TRBJ2-1,TRBV2,.,few,TGTGCCAGCAGTGAAGCGCCCGGGGGAAAGCAGTTCTTC,CASSEAPGGKQFF
TRBJ2-7,TRBV28,.,.,TGTGCCACCGCCCGGATTGTGTACGAGCAGTACTTC,CATARIVYEQYF
TRBJ2-3,TRBV5-1,.,few,TGCGCCAGCAGCCCAGTACGGGCTAGCACAGATACGCAGTATTTT,CASSPVRASTDTQYF
TRBJ2-7,TRBV5-5,.,.,TGTGCCAGCAGCTTGGGGGGTAACGGGGCTGCCTACGAGCAGTACTTC,CASSLGGNGAAYEQYF
TRBJ2-7,TRBV6-2/TRBV6-3,.,few,TGTGCCAGCAGTTACAGGCCCGAGCTATACTACGAGCAGTACTTC,CASSYRPELYYEQYF
TRBJ2-4,TRBV10-2,.,.,TGCGCCAGCAGTGAGAGGGGGGAGCTGTACTTC,CASSERGELYF
TRBJ2-3,TRBV7-3,TRBD2,.,TGTGCCAGCGCCCTAAGGGGTTCCTGCGGGGGGTCTTGCACAGATACGCAGTATTTT,CASALRGSCGGSCTDTQYF
TRBJ2-1,TRBV15,TRBD1,.,TGTGCCACCAGCAGGTACCGACAGGGGGCTAGGGGGAATGAGCAGTTCTTC,CATSRYRQGARGNEQFF
TRBJ2-4,TRBV18,.,once,TGTGCCAGCTCACCTGAGAGGGGAACGAACATTCAGTACTTC,CASSPERGTNIQYF
TRBJ2-5,TRBV27,.,few,TGTGCCAGCAGTCCTATCCCCGTCGGGGGGACCCAGTACTTC,CASSPIPVGGTQYF
TRBJ2-7,TRBV20-1,TRBD2,few,TGCAGTGCTAGAGATCAGTCTAGCGGGCCCTCTCACGCGCAGTACTTC,CSARDQSSGPSHAQYF
TRBJ2-1,TRBV15,TRBD1,.,TGTGCCACCAGACCGGACAGGCGAAATGAGCAGTTCTTC,CATRPDRRNEQFF